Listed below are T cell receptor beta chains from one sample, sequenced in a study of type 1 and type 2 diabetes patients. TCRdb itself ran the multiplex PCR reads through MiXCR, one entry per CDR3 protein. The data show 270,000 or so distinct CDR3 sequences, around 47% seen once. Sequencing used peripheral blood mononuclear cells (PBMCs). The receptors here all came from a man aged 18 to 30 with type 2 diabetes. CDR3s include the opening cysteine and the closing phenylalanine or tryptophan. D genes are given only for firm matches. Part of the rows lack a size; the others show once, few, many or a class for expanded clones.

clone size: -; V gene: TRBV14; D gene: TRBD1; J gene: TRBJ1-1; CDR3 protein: CASSGRDRVGAFF; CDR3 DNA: TGCGCCAGCAGTGGCCGGGACAGGGTAGGAGCTTTCTTT
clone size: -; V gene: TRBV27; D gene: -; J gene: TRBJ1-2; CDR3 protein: CASSLGGHNYGYTF; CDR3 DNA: TGTGCCAGCAGTTTAGGGGGGCATAACTATGGCTACACCTTC
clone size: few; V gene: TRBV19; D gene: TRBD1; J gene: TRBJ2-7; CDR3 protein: CASSIKGQGGYEQYF; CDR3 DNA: TGTGCCAGTAGTATCAAAGGACAGGGGGGCTACGAGCAGTACTTC
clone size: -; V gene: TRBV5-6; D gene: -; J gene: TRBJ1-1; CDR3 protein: CASSLLVGMNTEAFF; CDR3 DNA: TGTGCCAGCAGCTTGTTGGTGGGGATGAACACTGAAGCTTTCTTT
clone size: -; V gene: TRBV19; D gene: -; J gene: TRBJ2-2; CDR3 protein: CAVDFSDTGELFF; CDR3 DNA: TGTGCCGTTGACTTTAGCGACACCGGGGAGCTGTTTTTT
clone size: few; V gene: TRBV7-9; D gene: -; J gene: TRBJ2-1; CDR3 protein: CASSSRDNEQFF; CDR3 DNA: TGTGCCAGCAGCTCCAGAGACAATGAGCAGTTCTTC
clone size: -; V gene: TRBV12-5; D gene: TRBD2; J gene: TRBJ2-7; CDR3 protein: CALKREEYF; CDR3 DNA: TGTGCTTTGAAACGGGAGGAGTACTTC
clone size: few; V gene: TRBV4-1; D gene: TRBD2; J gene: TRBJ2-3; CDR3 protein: CASSRSGRAGGVTDTQYF; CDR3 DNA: TGCGCCAGCAGCCGGTCGGGGAGAGCGGGGGGCGTCACAGATACGCAGTATTTT
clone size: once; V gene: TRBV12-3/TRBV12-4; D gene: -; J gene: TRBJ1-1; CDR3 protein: CASSFFAWDTEAFF; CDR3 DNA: TGTGCCAGCAGTTTTTTCGCTTGGGACACTGAAGCTTTCTTT
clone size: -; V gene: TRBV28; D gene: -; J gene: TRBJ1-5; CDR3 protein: CASSLWGAEGNQPQHF; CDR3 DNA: TGTGCCAGCAGTTTATGGGGGGCGGAGGGCAATCAGCCCCAGCATTTT
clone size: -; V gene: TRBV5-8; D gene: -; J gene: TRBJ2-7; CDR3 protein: CASLDIAAPSYEQYF; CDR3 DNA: TGTGCCAGCTTGGATATAGCGGCCCCTTCCTACGAGCAGTACTTC
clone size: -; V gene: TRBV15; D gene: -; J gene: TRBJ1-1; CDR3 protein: CATSRERRDTEAFF; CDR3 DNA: TGTGCCACCAGCAGAGAGAGGAGGGACACTGAAGCTTTCTTT
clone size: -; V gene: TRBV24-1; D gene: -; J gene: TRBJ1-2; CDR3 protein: CATSPGNYGYTF; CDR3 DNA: TGTGCCACCAGCCCAGGGAACTATGGCTACACCTTC
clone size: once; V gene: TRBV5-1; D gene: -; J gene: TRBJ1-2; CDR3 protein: CASRGQGDGYTF; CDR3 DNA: TGCGCCAGCAGAGGGCAGGGAGATGGCTACACCTTC
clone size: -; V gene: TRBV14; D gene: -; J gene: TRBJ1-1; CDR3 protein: CASSSSARTEAFF; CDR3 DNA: TGTGCCAGCAGCTCTAGTGCCCGCACTGAAGCTTTCTTT
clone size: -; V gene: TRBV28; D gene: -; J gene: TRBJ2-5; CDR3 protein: CASSGGDNLVTQYF; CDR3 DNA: TGTGCCAGCTCCGGGGGAGATAATTTAGTGACCCAGTACTTC
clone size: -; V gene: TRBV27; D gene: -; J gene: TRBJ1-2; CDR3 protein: CASSSSDRYYGYTF; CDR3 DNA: TGTGCCAGCAGTTCATCCGACAGGTACTATGGCTACACCTTC
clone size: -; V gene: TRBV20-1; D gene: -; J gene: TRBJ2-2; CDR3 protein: CSAEEGWGTGELFF; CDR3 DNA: TGCAGTGCGGAGGAGGGGTGGGGCACCGGGGAGCTGTTTTTT
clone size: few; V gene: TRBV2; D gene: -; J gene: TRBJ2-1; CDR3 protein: CASRKTGSSYNEQFF; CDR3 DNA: TGTGCCAGCAGGAAAACAGGGTCCTCCTACAATGAGCAGTTCTTC
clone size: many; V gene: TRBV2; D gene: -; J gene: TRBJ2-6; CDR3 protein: CASCDPGHPSSGANVLTF; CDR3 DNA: TGTGCCAGCTGTGACCCGGGACATCCGAGCTCTGGGGCCAACGTCCTGACTTTC
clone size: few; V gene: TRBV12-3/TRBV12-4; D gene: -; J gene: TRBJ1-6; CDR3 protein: CASSPAPTSPLHF; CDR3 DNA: TGTGCCAGCAGTCCGGCGCCGACTTCACCCCTCCACTTT
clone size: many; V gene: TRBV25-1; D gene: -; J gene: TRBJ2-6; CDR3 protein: CASSERAGGANVLTF; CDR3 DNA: TGTGCCAGCAGTGAACGCGCTGGTGGGGCCAACGTCCTGACTTTC
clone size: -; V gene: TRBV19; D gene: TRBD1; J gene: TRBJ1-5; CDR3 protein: CASSRDRGPPHF; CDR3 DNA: TGTGCCAGTAGTAGGGACAGGGGGCCCCCGCATTTT
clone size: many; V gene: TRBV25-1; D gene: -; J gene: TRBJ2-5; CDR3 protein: CASSEGAAETQYF; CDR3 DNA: TGTGCCAGCAGTGAAGGAGCAGCAGAGACCCAGTACTTC
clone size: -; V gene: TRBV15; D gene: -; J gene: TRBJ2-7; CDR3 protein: CATSRDSVQLYEQYF; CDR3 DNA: TGTGCCACCAGCAGAGATAGTGTTCAGCTCTACGAGCAGTACTTC
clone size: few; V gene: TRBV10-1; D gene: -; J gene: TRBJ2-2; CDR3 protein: CASSETGNTGELFF; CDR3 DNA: TGCGCCAGCAGCGAAACAGGGAACACCGGGGAGCTGTTTTTT
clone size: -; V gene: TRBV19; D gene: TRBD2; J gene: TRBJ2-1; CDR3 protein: CASSIDLSSGLYNEQFF; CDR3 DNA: TGTGCCAGTAGTATAGATCTGTCTAGCGGGCTATACAATGAGCAGTTCTTC
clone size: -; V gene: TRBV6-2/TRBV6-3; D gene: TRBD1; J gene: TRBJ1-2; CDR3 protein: CASSSQYLQGMDGYTF; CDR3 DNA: TGTGCCAGCAGTTCTCAATACCTACAGGGGATGGATGGCTACACCTTC
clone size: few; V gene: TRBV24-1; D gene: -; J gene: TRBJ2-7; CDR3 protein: CATSDNAPSDSYEQYF; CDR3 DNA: TGTGCCACCAGTGATAACGCCCCGTCAGACTCCTACGAGCAGTACTTC
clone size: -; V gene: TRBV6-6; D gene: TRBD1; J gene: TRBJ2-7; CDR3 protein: CASSPPLRDRPYEQYF; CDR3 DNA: TGTGCCAGCAGTCCCCCGCTCCGGGACAGGCCCTACGAGCAGTACTTC
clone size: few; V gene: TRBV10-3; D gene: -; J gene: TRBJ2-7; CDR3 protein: CASSLLRSPYEQYF; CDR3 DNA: TGTGCCAGCAGTTTACTTCGGAGTCCCTACGAGCAGTACTTC
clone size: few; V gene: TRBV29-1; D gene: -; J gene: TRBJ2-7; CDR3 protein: CSVEGAYEQYF; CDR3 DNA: TGCAGCGTTGAGGGGGCCTACGAGCAGTACTTC
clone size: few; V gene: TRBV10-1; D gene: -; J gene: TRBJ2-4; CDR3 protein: CASILLTENIQYF; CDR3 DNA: TGCGCCAGCATTCTCCTGACAGAGAACATTCAGTACTTC
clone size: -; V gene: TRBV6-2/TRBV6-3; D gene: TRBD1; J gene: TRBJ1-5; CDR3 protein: CASSYQGVSNQPQHF; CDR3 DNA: TGTGCCAGCAGTTACCAGGGGGTTAGCAATCAGCCCCAGCATTTT
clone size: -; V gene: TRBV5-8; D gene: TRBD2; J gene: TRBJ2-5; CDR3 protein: CASSTTSGGIEQETQYF; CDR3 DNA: TGTGCCAGCAGCACGACTAGCGGGGGAATCGAGCAAGAGACCCAGTACTTC
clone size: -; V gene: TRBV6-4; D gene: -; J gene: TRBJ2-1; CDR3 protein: CASSVDGSYNEQFF; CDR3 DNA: TGTGCCAGCAGTGTTGACGGCTCCTACAATGAGCAGTTCTTC
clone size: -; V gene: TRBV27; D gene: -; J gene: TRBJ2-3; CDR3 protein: CASSTNRGGDTQYF; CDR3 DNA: TGTGCCAGCAGTACAAACAGGGGGGGAGATACGCAGTATTTT
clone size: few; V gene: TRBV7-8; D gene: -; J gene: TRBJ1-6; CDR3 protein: CASSLDTTASALHF; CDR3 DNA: TGTGCCAGCAGCTTGGATACGACGGCTTCGGCCCTCCACTTT
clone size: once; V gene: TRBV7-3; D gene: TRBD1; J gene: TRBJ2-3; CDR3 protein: CASSLKGGQGYTDTQYF; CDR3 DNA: TGTGCCAGCAGCTTAAAGGGAGGACAGGGATACACAGATACGCAGTATTTT
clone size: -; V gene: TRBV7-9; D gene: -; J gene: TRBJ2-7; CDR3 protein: CASSYGVYYEQYF; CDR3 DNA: TGTGCCAGCAGTTACGGGGTATACTACGAGCAGTACTTC
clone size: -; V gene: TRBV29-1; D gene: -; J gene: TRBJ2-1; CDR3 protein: CSVPGRGNEQFF; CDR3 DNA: TGCAGCGTGCCGGGACGGGGGAATGAGCAGTTCTTC
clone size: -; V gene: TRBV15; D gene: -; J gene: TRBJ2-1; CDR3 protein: CAASRVPNNEQFF; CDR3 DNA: TGTGCCGCCAGCAGAGTTCCGAACAATGAGCAGTTCTTC
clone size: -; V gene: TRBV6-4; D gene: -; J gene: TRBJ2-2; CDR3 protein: CASSDSVDTGELFF; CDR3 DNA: TGTGCCAGCAGTGACTCGGTGGACACCGGGGAGCTGTTTTTT
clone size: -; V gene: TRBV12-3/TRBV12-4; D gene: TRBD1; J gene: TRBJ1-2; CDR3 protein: CASSSRDRAPPYGYTF; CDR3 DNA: TGTGCCAGCAGTAGCCGGGACAGGGCACCTCCTTATGGCTACACCTTC
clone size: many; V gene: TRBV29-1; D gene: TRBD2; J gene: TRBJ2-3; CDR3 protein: CSVGRASGMGGTQYF; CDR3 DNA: TGCAGCGTTGGGAGGGCTAGCGGTATGGGAGGGACGCAGTATTTT
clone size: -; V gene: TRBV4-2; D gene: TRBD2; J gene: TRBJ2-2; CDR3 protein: CASSQDVASGKPGELFF; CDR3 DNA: TGTGCCAGCAGCCAAGATGTGGCTAGCGGGAAACCCGGGGAGCTGTTTTTT
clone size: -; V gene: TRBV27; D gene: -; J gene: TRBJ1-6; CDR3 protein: CASSVGYNSPLHF; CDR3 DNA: TGTGCCAGTTCTGTCGGGTATAATTCACCCCTCCACTTT
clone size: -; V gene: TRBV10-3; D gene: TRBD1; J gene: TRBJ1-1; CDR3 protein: CAISEVSPGTGNTEAFF; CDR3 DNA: TGTGCCATCAGTGAGGTTTCCCCCGGGACAGGTAACACTGAAGCTTTCTTT
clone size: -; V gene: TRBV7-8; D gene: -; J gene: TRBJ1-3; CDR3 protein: CASSLGTANSGNTIYF; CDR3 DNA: TGTGCCAGCAGCTTAGGGACAGCGAACTCTGGAAACACCATATATTTT
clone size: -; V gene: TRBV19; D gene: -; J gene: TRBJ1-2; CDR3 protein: CASNPTGTVYGYTF; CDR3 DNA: TGTGCCAGCAACCCTACCGGGACGGTCTATGGCTACACCTTC
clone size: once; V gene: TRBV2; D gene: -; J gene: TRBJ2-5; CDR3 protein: CASSFSGGLETQYF; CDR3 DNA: TGTGCCAGCAGTTTCTCTGGAGGCCTGGAGACCCAGTACTTC
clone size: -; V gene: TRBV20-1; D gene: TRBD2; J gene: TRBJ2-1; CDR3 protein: CSARLAGWSEQFF; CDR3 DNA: TGCAGTGCTAGACTAGCGGGATGGTCTGAGCAGTTCTTC
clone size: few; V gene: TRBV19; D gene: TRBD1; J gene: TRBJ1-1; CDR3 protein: CASAPGQGRNRGMNTEAFF; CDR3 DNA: TGTGCCTCAGCCCCGGGACAGGGTCGCAATAGGGGCATGAACACTGAAGCTTTCTTT
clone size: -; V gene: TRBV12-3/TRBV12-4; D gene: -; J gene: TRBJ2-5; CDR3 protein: CASSFTAKETQYF; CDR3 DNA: TGTGCCAGCAGTTTTACTGCTAAAGAGACCCAGTACTTC
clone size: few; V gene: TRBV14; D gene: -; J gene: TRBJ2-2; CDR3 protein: CASSQMWAGELFF; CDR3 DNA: TGTGCCAGCAGCCAAATGTGGGCCGGGGAGCTGTTTTTT